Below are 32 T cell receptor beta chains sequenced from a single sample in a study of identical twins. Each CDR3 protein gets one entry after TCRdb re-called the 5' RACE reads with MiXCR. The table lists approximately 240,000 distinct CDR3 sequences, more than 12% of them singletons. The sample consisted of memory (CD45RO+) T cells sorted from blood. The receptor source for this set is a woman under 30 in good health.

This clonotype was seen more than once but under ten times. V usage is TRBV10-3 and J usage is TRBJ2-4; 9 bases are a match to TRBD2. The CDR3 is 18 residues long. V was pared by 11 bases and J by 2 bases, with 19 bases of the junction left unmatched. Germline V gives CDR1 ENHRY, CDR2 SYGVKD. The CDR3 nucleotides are TGTGCCCCGCGGGCTAGCGGGGCAGAGGTTGAGACCAAAAACATTCAGTACTTC. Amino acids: CAPRASGAEVETKNIQYF.

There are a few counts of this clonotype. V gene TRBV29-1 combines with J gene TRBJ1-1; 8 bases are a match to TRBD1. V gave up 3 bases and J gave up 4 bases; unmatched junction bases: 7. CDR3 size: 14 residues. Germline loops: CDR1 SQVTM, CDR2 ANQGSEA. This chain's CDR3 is CSVDRGQGGTEAFF. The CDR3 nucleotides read TGCAGCGTTGATCGCGGACAGGGAGGCACTGAAGCTTTCTTT.

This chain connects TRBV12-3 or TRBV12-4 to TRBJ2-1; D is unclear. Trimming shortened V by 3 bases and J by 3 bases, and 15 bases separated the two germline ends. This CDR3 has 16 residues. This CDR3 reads CASSFKEPLFYNEQFF. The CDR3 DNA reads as TGTGCCAGCAGTTTTAAAGAGCCCCTGTTCTACAATGAGCAGTTCTTC.

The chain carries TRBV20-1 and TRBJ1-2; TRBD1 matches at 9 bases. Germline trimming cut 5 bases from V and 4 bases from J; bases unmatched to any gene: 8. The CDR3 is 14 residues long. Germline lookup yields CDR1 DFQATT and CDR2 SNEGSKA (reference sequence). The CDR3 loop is CSAPGTGRSYGYTF. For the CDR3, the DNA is TGCAGTGCTCCCGGGACAGGGAGGTCCTATGGCTACACCTTC.

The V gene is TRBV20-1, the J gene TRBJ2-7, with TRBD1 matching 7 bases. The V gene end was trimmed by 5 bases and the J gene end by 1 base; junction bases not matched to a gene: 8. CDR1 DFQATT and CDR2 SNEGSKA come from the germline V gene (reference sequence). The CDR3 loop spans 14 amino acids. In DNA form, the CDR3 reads TGCAGTGCTGGCCTGACAGGGAAATCCTACGAGCAGTACTTC. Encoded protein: CSAGLTGKSYEQYF.

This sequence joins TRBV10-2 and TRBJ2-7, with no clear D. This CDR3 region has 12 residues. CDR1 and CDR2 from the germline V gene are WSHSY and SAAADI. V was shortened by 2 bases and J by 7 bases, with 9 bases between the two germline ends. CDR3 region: CASSEASGEQYF. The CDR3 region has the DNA TGCGCCAGCAGTGAGGCCTCTGGGGAGCAGTACTTC.

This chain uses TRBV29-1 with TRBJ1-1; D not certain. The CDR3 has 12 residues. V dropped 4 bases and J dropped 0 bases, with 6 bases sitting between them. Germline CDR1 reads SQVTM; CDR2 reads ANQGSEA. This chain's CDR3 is CSVGRLNTEAFF. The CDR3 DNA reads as TGCAGCGTTGGCAGGCTGAACACTGAAGCTTTCTTT.

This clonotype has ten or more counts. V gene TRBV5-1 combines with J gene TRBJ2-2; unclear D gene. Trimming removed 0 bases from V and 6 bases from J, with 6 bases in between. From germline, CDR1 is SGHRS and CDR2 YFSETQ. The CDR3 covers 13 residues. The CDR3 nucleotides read TGCGCCAGCAGCTTGGCCTCCCCCGGGGAGCTGTTTTTT. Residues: CASSLASPGELFF.

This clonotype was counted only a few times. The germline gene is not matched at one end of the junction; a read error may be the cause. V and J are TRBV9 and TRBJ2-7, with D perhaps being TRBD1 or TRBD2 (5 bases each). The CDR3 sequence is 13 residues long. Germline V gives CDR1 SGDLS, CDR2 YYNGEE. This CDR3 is CASGGGSKPVMNF. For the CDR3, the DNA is TGTGCCAGCGGTGGGGGTAGTAAGCCCGTAATGAACTTC. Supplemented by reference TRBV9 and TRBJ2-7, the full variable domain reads DSGVTQTPKHLITATGQRVTLRCSPRSGDLSVYWYQQSLDQGLQFLIQYYNGEERAKGNILERFSAQQFPDLHSELNLSSLELGDSALYFCASGGGSKPVMNFGPGTRLTVT.

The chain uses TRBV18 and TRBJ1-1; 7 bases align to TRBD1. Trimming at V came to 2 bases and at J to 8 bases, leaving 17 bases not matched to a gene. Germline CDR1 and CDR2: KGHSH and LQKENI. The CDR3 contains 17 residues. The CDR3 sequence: CASSPRGNTWRDSEAFF. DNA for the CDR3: TGTGCCAGCTCACCAAGAGGAAACACCTGGAGGGACAGCGAAGCTTTCTTT.

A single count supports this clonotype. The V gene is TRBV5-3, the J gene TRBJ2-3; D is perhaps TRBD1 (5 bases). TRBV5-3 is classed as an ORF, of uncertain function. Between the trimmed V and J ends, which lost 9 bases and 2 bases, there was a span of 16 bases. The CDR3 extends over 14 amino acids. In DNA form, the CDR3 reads TGTGCCATGAGCCCAGGGCCTACCACAGATACGCAGTATTTT. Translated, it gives CAMSPGPTTDTQYF.

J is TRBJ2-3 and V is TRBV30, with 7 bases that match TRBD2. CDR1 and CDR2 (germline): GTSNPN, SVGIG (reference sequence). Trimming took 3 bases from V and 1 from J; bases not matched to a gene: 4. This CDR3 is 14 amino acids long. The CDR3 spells CAWSEGLRTDTQYF. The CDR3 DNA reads TGTGCCTGGAGCGAGGGACTACGCACAGATACGCAGTATTTT.

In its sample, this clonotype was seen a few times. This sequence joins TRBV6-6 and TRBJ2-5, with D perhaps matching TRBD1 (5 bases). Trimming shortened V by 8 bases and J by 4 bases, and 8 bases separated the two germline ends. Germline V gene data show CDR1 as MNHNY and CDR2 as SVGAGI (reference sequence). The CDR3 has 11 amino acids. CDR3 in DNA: TGTGCCAGCGGGGCTTCAGAGACCCAGTACTTC. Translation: CASGASETQYF.

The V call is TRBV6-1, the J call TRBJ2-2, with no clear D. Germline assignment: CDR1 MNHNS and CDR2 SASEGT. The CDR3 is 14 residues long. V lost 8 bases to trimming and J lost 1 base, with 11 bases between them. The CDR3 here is CASGSGWNTGELFF. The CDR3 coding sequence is TGTGCCAGCGGGTCCGGCTGGAACACCGGGGAGCTGTTTTTT.

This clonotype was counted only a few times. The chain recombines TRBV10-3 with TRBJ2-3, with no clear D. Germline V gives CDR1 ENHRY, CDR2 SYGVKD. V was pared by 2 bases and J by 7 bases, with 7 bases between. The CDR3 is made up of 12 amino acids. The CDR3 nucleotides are TGTGCCATCAGTGAGCCCCAGAATACGCAGTATTTT. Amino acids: CAISEPQNTQYF.

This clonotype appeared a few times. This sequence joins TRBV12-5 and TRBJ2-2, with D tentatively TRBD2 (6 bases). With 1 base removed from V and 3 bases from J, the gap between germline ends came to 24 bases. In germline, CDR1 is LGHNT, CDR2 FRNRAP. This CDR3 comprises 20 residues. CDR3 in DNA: TGTGCTAGTGGTTTGGCTACCTCGACGGGGGTTCGCGTGGACACCGGGGAGCTGTTTTTT. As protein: CASGLATSTGVRVDTGELFF.

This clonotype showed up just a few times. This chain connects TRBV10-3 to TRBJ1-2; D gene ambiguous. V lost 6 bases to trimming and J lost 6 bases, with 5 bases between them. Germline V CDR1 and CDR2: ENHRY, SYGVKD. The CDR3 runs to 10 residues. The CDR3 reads CAIRRNGYTF. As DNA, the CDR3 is TGTGCCATCAGGCGCAATGGCTACACCTTC.

The CDR3 DNA follows: TGTGCCAGCAGCCAAGAGTTAGGGAACTATGGCTACACCTTC. Its protein is CASSQELGNYGYTF. The chain links TRBV3-1 to TRBJ1-2; D unclear. The CDR3 extends over 14 amino acids. V was shortened by 0 bases and J by 2 bases, with 7 bases between the two germline ends. In germline, CDR1 is LGHDT, CDR2 YNNKEL (reference sequence).

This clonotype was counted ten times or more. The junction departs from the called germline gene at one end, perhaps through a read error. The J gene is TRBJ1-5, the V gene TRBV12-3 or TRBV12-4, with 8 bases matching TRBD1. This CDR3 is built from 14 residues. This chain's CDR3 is CASRLGQGPQPQHF. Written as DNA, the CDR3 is TGTGCCAGCAGATTAGGACAGGGCCCTCAGCCCCAGCATTTT.

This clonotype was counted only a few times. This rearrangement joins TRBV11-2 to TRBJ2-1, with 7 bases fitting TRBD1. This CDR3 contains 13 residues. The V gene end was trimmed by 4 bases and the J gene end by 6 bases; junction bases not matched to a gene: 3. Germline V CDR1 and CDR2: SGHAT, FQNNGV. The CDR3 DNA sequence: TGTGCCAGCAGCTCCGACAGGGTCAATGAGCAGTTCTTC. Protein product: CASSSDRVNEQFF. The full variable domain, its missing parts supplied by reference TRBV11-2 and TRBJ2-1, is EAGVAQSPRYKIIEKRQSVAFWCNPISGHATLYWYQQILGQGPKLLIQFQNNGVVDDSQLPKDRFSAERLKGVDSTLKIQPAKLEDSAVYLCASSSDRVNEQFFGPGTRLTVL.

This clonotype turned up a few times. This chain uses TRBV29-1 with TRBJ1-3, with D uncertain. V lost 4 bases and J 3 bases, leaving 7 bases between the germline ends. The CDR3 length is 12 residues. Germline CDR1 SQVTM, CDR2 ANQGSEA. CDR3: CSVGSDGNTIYF. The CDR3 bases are TGCAGCGTTGGGTCGGATGGAAACACCATATATTTT.

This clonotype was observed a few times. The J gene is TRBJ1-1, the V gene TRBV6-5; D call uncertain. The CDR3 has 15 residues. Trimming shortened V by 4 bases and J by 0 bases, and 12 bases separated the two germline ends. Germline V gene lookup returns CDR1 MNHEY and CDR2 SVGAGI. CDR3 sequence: CASSSLDRLNTEAFF. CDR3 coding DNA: TGTGCCAGCAGTTCCTTAGACCGACTGAACACTGAAGCTTTCTTT.

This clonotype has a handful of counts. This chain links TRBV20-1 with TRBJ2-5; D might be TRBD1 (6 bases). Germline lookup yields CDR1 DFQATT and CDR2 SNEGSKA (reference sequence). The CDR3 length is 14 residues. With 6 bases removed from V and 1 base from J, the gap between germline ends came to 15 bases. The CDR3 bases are TGCAGTGCAACGTTCCAGGGGCCCCAAGAGACCCAGTACTTC. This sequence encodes CSATFQGPQETQYF.

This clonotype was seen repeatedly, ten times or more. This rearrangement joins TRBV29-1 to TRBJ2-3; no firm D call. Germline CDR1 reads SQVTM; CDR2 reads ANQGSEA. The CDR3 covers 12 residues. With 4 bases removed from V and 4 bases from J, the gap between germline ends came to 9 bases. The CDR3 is CSVASPADTQYF. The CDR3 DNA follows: TGCAGCGTTGCGTCCCCAGCAGATACGCAGTATTTT.

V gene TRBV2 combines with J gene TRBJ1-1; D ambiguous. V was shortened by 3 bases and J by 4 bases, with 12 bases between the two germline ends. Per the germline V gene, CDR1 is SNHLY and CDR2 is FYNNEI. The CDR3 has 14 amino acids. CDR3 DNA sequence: TGTGCCAGCAGTGAGGCCGGAATCCTCACTGAAGCTTTCTTT. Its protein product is CASSEAGILTEAFF.

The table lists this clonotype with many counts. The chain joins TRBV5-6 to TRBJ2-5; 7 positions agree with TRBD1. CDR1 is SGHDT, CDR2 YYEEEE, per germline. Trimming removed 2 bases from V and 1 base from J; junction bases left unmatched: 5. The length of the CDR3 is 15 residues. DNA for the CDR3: TGTGCCAGCAGCTTTACTTCAGGGGGCCAAGAGACCCAGTACTTC. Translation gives CASSFTSGGQETQYF.

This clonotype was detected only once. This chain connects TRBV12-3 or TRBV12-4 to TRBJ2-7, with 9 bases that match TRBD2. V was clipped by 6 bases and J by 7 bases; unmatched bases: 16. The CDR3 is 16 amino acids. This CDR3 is CASSSRSGSLPREQYF. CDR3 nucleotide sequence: TGTGCCAGCAGCTCCCGTAGCGGGAGCCTTCCTAGAGAGCAGTACTTC.

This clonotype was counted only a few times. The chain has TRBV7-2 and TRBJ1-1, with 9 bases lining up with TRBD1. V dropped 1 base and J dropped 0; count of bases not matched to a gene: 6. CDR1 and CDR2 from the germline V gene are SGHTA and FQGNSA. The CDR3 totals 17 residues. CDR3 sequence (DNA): TGTGCCAGCAGCTTAGTTGGTACAGGGGGCCTGAACACTGAAGCTTTCTTT. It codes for CASSLVGTGGLNTEAFF.

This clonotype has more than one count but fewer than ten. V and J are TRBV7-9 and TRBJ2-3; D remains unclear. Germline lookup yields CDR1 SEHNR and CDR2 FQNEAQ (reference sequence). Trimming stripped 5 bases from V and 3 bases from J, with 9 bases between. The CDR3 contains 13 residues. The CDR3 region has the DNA TGTGCCAGCAGCCTCCTGATGACAGATACGCAGTATTTT. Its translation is CASSLLMTDTQYF.

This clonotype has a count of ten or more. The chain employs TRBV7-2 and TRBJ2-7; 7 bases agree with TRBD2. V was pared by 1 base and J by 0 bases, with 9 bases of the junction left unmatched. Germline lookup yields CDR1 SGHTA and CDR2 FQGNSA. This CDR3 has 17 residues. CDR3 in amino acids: CASSLGGLSSGSYEQYF. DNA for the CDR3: TGTGCCAGCAGCTTAGGTGGTCTCTCTAGCGGCTCCTACGAGCAGTACTTC.

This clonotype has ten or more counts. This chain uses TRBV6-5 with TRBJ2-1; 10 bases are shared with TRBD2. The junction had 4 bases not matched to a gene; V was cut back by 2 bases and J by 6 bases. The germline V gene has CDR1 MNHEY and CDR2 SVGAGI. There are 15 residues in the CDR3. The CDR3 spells CASSYGSSGGNEQFF. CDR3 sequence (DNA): TGTGCCAGCAGTTACGGGTCTAGCGGGGGCAATGAGCAGTTCTTC.

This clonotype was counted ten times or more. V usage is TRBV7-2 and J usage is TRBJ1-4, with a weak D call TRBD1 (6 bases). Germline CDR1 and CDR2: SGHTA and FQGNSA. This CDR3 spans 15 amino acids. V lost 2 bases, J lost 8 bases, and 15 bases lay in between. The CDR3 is CASSLRGTGIEKLFF. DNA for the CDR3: TGTGCCAGCAGCTTAAGGGGCACAGGGATCGAAAAACTGTTTTTT.